The rows below give T cell receptor beta chains drawn from one sample of a study of cytomegalovirus exposure and HLA in healthy donors. Profiled with immunoSEQ multiplex PCR; TCRdb holds only in-frame clones, not every one. Of 100,000 or so clones listed, approximately 75% are singletons. Sample: PBMCs. All receptors derive from a woman aged 40-49 years in good health and CMV-seronegative. The CDR3 runs from the conserved cysteine through the conserved F or W. The order of the fields is clone size, J gene, D gene, V gene, CDR3 protein, CDR3 DNA. D genes are given only for firm matches. Clone size is not always given. Where it is, it says once, few, many or a class for expanded clones.

clone_size: NA
j_call: TRBJ2-1
d_call: TRBD1
v_call: TRBV7-9
cdr3_aa: CASRKGAGVYNEQFF
cdr3_nt: TGTGCCAGCAGGAAGGGGGCCGGGGTCTATAATGAGCAGTTCTTC

clone_size: few
j_call: TRBJ2-2
d_call: TRBD2
v_call: TRBV11-2
cdr3_aa: CASSPGRGHSSKTGELFF
cdr3_nt: TGTGCCAGCAGCCCTGGGAGGGGCCACTCATCTAAAACCGGGGAGCTGTTTTTT

clone_size: NA
j_call: TRBJ1-5
d_call: TRBD1
v_call: TRBV19
cdr3_aa: CASSWGTANSNQPQHF
cdr3_nt: TGTGCCAGTAGTTGGGGGACAGCAAATAGCAATCAGCCCCAGCATTTT

clone_size: NA
j_call: TRBJ2-1
d_call: NA
v_call: TRBV7-9
cdr3_aa: CASSAYLASANNEQFF
cdr3_nt: TGTGCCAGCAGCGCCTATTTGGCTAGCGCCAACAATGAGCAGTTCTTC

clone_size: NA
j_call: TRBJ1-4
d_call: NA
v_call: TRBV19
cdr3_aa: CASRPDRRPNEKLFF
cdr3_nt: TGTGCCAGTAGGCCGGACAGAAGGCCGAATGAAAAACTGTTTTTT

clone_size: NA
j_call: TRBJ2-2
d_call: NA
v_call: TRBV7-9
cdr3_aa: CASSLGAGTGELFF
cdr3_nt: TGTGCCAGCAGCTTAGGAGCGGGCACCGGGGAGCTGTTTTTT

clone_size: NA
j_call: TRBJ2-7
d_call: TRBD2
v_call: TRBV5-3
cdr3_aa: CARSRRLAGGSYEQYF
cdr3_nt: TGTGCCAGAAGTCGCCGACTAGCGGGAGGATCCTACGAGCAGTACTTC

clone_size: NA
j_call: TRBJ2-3
d_call: NA
v_call: TRBV9
cdr3_aa: CASSARTGPLSGGTDTQYF
cdr3_nt: TGTGCCAGCAGCGCCCGGACAGGCCCCTTATCGGGGGGCACAGATACGCAGTATTTT

clone_size: NA
j_call: TRBJ2-1
d_call: TRBD1
v_call: TRBV7-3
cdr3_aa: CASSLTGGVDNEQFF
cdr3_nt: TGTGCCAGCAGCCTTACAGGGGGCGTCGACAATGAGCAGTTCTTC

clone_size: NA
j_call: TRBJ1-5
d_call: TRBD1
v_call: TRBV19
cdr3_aa: CASSSQGAQPQHF
cdr3_nt: TGTGCCAGTAGTTCGCAGGGGGCTCAGCCCCAGCATTTT

clone_size: NA
j_call: TRBJ1-1
d_call: NA
v_call: TRBV6-1
cdr3_aa: CASSWSMNTEAFF
cdr3_nt: TGTGCCAGCAGTTGGAGCATGAACACTGAAGCTTTCTTT

clone_size: NA
j_call: TRBJ2-7
d_call: TRBD1
v_call: TRBV6-5
cdr3_aa: CASSYSGTGGYEQYF
cdr3_nt: TGTGCCAGCAGTTACTCAGGGACAGGGGGCTACGAGCAGTACTTC

clone_size: NA
j_call: TRBJ2-7
d_call: TRBD2
v_call: TRBV19
cdr3_aa: CASSTRLAGSYEQYF
cdr3_nt: TGTGCCAGTAGTACCCGACTAGCGGGTTCCTACGAGCAGTACTTC

clone_size: NA
j_call: TRBJ2-5
d_call: NA
v_call: TRBV5-4
cdr3_aa: CASSLEGGGETQYF
cdr3_nt: TGTGCCAGCAGCTTGGAAGGGGGGGGAGAGACCCAGTACTTC

clone_size: NA
j_call: TRBJ2-1
d_call: TRBD2
v_call: TRBV7-9
cdr3_aa: CASSTRELAPYEQFF
cdr3_nt: TGTGCCAGCAGCACCCGGGAACTAGCGCCCTATGAGCAGTTCTTC

clone_size: once
j_call: TRBJ2-6
d_call: NA
v_call: TRBV2
cdr3_aa: CASSGSSGANVLTF
cdr3_nt: TGTGCCAGCAGTGGGAGCAGTGGGGCCAACGTCCTGACTTTC

clone_size: NA
j_call: TRBJ1-2
d_call: NA
v_call: TRBV29-1
cdr3_aa: CSVSFTGTHYGYTF
cdr3_nt: TGCAGCGTATCTTTCACCGGGACACACTATGGCTACACCTTC

clone_size: NA
j_call: TRBJ2-7
d_call: TRBD1
v_call: TRBV5-1
cdr3_aa: CASSYLWGRGQHEQYF
cdr3_nt: TGCGCCAGCAGTTATCTCTGGGGCAGGGGGCAACACGAGCAGTACTTC

clone_size: NA
j_call: TRBJ1-1
d_call: NA
v_call: TRBV7-2
cdr3_aa: CASRILWGDTEAFF
cdr3_nt: TGTGCCAGCAGAATCCTCTGGGGGGACACTGAAGCTTTCTTT

clone_size: few
j_call: TRBJ1-3
d_call: TRBD1
v_call: TRBV30
cdr3_aa: CAWSTGTAYSGNTIYF
cdr3_nt: TGTGCCTGGTCGACCGGGACAGCTTACTCTGGAAACACCATATATTTT

clone_size: NA
j_call: TRBJ2-1
d_call: TRBD2
v_call: TRBV4-3
cdr3_aa: CASSQDLLAGGSYNEQFF
cdr3_nt: TGCGCCAGCAGCCAAGACCTATTAGCGGGGGGCTCCTACAATGAGCAGTTCTTC

clone_size: NA
j_call: TRBJ2-7
d_call: NA
v_call: TRBV7-2
cdr3_aa: CASSLMVGLSYEQYF
cdr3_nt: TGTGCCAGCAGCTTAATGGTCGGACTCAGCTACGAGCAGTACTTC

clone_size: NA
j_call: TRBJ2-7
d_call: NA
v_call: TRBV28
cdr3_aa: CASSFGGLITYEQYF
cdr3_nt: TGTGCCAGCAGTTTTGGAGGACTGATTACCTACGAGCAGTACTTC